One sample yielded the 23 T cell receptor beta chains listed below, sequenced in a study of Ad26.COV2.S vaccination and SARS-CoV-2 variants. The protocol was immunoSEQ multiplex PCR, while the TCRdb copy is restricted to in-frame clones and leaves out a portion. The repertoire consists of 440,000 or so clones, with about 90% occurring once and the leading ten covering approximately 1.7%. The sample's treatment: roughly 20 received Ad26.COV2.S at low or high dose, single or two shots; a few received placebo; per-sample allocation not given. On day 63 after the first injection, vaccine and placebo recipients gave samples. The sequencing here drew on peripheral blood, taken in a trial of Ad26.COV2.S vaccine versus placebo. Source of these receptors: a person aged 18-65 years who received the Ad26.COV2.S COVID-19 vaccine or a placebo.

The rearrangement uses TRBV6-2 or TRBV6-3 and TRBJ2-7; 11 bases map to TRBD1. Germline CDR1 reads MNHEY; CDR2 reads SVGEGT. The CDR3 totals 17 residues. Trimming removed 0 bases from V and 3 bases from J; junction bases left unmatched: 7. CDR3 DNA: TGTGCCAGCAGTTACTCGGCCCCCGGGACAGGGGGCTACGAGCAGTACTTC. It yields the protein CASSYSAPGTGGYEQYF.

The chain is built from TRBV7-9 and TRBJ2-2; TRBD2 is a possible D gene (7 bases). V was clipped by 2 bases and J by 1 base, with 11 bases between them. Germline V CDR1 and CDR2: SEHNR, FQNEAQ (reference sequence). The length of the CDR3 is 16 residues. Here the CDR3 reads CASSLTGGQNTGELFF. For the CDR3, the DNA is TGTGCCAGCAGCTTAACCGGGGGGCAGAACACCGGGGAGCTGTTTTTT.

CDR3 protein: CASRADSYNSPLHF. The CDR3 DNA is TGCGCCAGCAGGGCAGACTCCTATAATTCACCCCTCCACTTT. The rearrangement uses TRBV5-1 and TRBJ1-6; D remains ambiguous. The germline gives CDR1 SGHRS, CDR2 YFSETQ. The CDR3 covers 14 residues. Trimming pared 5 bases from V and 0 bases from J, leaving 6 bases between.

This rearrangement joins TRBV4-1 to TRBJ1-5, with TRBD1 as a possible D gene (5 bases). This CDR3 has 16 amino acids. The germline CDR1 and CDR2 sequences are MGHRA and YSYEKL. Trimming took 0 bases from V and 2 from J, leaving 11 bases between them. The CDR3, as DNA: TGCGCCAGCAGCCAAGATGGGGGATTGGGCAATCAGCCCCAGCATTTT. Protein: CASSQDGGLGNQPQHF.

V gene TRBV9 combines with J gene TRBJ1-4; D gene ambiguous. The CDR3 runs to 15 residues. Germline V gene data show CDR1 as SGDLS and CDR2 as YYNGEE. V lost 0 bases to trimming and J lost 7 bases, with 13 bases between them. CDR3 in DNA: TGTGCCAGCAGCGTAGTCGACCAAAACGGTGAAAAACTGTTTTTT. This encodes CASSVVDQNGEKLFF.

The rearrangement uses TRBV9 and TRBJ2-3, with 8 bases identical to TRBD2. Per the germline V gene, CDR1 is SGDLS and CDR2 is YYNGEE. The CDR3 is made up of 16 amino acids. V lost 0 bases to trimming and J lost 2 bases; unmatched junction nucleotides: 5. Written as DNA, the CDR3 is TGTGCCAGCAGCGTAGCGGTAGCGGGGCACACAGATACGCAGTATTTT. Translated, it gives CASSVAVAGHTDTQYF.

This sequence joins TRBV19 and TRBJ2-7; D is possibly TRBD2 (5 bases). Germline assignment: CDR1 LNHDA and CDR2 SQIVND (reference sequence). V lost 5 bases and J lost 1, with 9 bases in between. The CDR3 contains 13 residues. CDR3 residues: CASSRSGSYEQYF. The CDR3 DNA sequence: TGTGCCAGTAGTCGCTCGGGATCCTACGAGCAGTACTTC. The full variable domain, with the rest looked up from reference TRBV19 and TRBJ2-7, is DGGITQSPKYLFRKEGQNVTLSCEQNLNHDAMYWYRQDPGQGLRLIYYSQIVNDFQKGDIAEGYSVSREKKESFPLTVTSAQKNPTAFYLCASSRSGSYEQYFGPGTRLTVT.

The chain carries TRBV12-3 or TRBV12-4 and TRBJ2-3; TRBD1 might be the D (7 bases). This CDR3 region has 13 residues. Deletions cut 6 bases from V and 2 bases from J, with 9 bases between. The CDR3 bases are TGTGCCAGCAGCAGGGGGGTCACAGATACGCAGTATTTT. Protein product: CASSRGVTDTQYF.

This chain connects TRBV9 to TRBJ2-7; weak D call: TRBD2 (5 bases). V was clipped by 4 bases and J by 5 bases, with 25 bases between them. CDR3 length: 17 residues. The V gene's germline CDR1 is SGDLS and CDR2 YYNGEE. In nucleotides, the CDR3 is TGTGCCAGCAGCCCTCGTAGGGTAGCTAGCCATGTTGACGAGCAGTACTTC. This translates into CASSPRRVASHVDEQYF.

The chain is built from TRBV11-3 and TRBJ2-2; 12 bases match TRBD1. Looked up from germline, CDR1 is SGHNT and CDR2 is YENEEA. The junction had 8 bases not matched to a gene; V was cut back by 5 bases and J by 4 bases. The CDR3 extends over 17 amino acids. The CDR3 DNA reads TGTGCCAGCAGCCCCTACCGGGACAGGGGGCGCACCGGGGAGCTGTTTTTT. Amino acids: CASSPYRDRGRTGELFF.

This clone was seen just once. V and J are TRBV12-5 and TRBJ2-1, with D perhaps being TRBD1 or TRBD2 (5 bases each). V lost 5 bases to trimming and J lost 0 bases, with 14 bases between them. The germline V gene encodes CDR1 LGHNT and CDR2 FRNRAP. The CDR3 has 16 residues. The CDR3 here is CASGPGDGLSYNEQFF. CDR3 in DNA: TGTGCTAGTGGTCCCGGGGACGGACTCTCCTACAATGAGCAGTTCTTC.

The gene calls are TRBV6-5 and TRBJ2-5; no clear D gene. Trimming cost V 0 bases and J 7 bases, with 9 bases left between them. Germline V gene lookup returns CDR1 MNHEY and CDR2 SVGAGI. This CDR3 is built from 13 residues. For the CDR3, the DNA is TGTGCCAGCAGTTACTCAGGCAGACTGACCCAGTACTTC. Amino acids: CASSYSGRLTQYF.

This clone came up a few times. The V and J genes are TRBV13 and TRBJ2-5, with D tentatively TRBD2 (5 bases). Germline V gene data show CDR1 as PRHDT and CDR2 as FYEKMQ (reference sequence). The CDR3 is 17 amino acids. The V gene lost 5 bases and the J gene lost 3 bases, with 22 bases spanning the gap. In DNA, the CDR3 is TGTGCCAGCAGCAGTGTGCACGGGGAAGGACCCAAAGAGACCCAGTACTTC. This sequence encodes CASSSVHGEGPKETQYF.

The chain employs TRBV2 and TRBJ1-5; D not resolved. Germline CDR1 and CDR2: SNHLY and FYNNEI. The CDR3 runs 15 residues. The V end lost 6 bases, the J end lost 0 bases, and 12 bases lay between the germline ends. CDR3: CASRSTAYSNQPQHF. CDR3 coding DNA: TGTGCCAGCAGATCGACGGCATATAGCAATCAGCCCCAGCATTTT.

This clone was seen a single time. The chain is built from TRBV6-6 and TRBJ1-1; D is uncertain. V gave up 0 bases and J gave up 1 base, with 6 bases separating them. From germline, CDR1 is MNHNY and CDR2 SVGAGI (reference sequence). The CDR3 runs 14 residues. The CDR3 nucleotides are TGTGCCAGCAGTTACTCTAAGTGGAACACTGAAGCTTTCTTT. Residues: CASSYSKWNTEAFF.

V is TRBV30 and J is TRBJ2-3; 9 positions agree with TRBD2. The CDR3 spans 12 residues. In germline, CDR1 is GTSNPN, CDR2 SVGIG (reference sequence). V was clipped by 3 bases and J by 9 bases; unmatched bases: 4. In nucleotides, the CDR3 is TGTGCCTGGAGCCGCGGGGGGGAGACGCAGTATTTT. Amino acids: CAWSRGGETQYF.

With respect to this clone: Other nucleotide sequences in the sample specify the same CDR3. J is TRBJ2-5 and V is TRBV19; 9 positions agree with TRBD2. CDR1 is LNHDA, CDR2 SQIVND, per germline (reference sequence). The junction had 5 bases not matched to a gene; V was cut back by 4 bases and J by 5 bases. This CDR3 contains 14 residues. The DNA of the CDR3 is TGTGCCAGTAGTAGCGGGGGGGCCGGTGAGACCCAGTACTTC. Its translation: CASSSGGAGETQYF.

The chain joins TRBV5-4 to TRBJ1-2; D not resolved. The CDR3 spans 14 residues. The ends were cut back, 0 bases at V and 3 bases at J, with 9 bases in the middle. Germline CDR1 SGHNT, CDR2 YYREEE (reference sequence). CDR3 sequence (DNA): TGTGCCAGCAGCTTGGAGCATTGGGACTATGGCTACACCTTC. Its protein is CASSLEHWDYGYTF.

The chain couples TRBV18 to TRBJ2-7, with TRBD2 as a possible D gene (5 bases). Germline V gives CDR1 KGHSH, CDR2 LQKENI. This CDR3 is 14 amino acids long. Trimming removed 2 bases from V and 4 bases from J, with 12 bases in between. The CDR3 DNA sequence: TGTGCCAGCTCACCAGGCGGGCGATTATACGAGCAGTACTTC. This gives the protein CASSPGGRLYEQYF.

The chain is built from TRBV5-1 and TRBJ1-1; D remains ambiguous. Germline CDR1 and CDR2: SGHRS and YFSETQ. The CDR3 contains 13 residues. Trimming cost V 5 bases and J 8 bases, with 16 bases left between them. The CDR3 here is CASSWSLSAEAFF. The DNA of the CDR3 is TGCGCCAGCAGTTGGTCCCTGTCAGCCGAAGCTTTCTTT.

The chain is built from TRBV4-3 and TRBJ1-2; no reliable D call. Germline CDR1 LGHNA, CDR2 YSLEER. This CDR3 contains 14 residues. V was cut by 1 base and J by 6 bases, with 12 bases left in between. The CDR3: CASSQGEIPHGYTF. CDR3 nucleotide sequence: TGCGCCAGCAGCCAAGGGGAGATTCCCCATGGCTACACCTTC.

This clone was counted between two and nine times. In DNA, the CDR3 is TGTGCCAGCAGCTTTGGAACGGGGCATGCGGGAGGCTACACCTTC. Its translation: CASSFGTGHAGGYTF. This chain connects TRBV5-4 to TRBJ1-2, with a weak D call TRBD1 (5 bases). Trimming removed 2 bases at V and 8 bases at J, with 19 bases between. The CDR3 sequence is 15 residues long. Germline lookup yields CDR1 SGHNT and CDR2 YYREEE (reference sequence).

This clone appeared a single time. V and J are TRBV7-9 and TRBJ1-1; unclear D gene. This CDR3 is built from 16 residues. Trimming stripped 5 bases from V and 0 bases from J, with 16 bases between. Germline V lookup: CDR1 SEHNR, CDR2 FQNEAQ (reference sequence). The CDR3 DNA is TGTGCCAGCAGCACAAGGCCCCTACAAATGAACACTGAAGCTTTCTTT. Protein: CASSTRPLQMNTEAFF.